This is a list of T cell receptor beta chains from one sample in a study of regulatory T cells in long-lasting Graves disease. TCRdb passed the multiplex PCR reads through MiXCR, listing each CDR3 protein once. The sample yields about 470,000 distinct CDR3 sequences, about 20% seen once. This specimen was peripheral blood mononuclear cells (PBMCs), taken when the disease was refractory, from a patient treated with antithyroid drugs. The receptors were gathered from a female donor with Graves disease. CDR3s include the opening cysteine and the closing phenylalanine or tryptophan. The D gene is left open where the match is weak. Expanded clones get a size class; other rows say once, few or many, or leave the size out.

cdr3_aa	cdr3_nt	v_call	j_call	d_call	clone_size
CASSGRGGQPQHF	TGTGCCAGCAGTGGCCGTGGGGGGCAGCCCCAGCATTTT	TRBV2	TRBJ1-5	NA	many
CSVDEGHRGPNGYTF	TGCAGCGTTGATGAGGGCCACAGAGGCCCTAACGGCTACACCTTC	TRBV29-1	TRBJ1-2	NA	many
CASSPSGGELGYTF	TGTGCCAGCAGCCCTTCAGGGGGCGAGCTCGGCTACACCTTC	TRBV5-4	TRBJ1-2	TRBD1	many
CASSEARETFSGELFF	TGTGCCAGCAGTGAAGCCCGGGAGACGTTTTCCGGGGAGCTGTTTTTT	TRBV2	TRBJ2-2	NA	many
CASSRHGRVGGAIDVTEAFF	TGTGCCAGCAGCAGACACGGGCGGGTCGGGGGGGCGATTGACGTCACTGAAGCTTTCTTT	TRBV27	TRBJ1-1	NA	NA
CASSYSGQGNGYTF	TGTGCCAGCAGTTACTCAGGACAGGGAAATGGCTACACCTTC	TRBV6-5	TRBJ1-2	TRBD1	NA
CASREKGGYGTEAFF	TGCGCCAGCCGCGAAAAGGGGGGGTATGGCACTGAAGCTTTCTTT	TRBV5-1	TRBJ1-1	NA	NA
CSVGEGGNQPQHF	TGCAGCGTTGGTGAAGGGGGCAATCAGCCCCAGCATTTT	TRBV29-1	TRBJ1-5	NA	many
CASSPGSNEQFF	TGTGCCAGCAGTCCCGGAAGCAATGAGCAGTTCTTC	TRBV12-3/TRBV12-4	TRBJ2-1	NA	NA
CASSSRQGAVVYGYTF	TGTGCCAGCAGTTCCAGACAGGGGGCGGTTGTCTATGGCTACACCTTC	TRBV28	TRBJ1-2	TRBD1	NA
CASIGTGPEQYF	TGCGCCAGCATAGGGACAGGGCCCGAGCAGTACTTC	TRBV5-1	TRBJ2-7	TRBD1	NA
CASSQDGVVYTF	TGCGCCAGCAGCCAAGACGGCGTCGTCTACACCTTC	TRBV4-1	TRBJ1-2	NA	once
CASSEEGAIQETQYF	TGTGCCAGCAGTGAAGAGGGTGCCATCCAAGAGACCCAGTACTTC	TRBV2	TRBJ2-5	NA	many
CASSLDAGSNYGYTF	TGTGCCAGCAGCTTAGATGCAGGTTCTAACTATGGCTACACCTTC	TRBV11-2	TRBJ1-2	NA	NA
CASSPPGLAGGTQYF	TGTGCCAGCAGCCCCCCCGGACTAGCTGGCGGTACGCAGTATTTT	TRBV7-2	TRBJ2-3	TRBD2	NA
CASSAGYNQPQHF	TGTGCCAGCAGTGCAGGCTACAATCAGCCCCAGCATTTT	TRBV2	TRBJ1-5	NA	many
CASSEDRGEQYF	TGTGCCAGCAGCGAGGACAGGGGCGAGCAGTACTTC	TRBV7-9	TRBJ2-7	TRBD1	few
CASSLALGDQSRIAEAFF	TGTGCCAGCAGTTTAGCTCTGGGAGATCAGTCCAGGATCGCTGAAGCTTTCTTT	TRBV28	TRBJ1-1	NA	many
CASVGPTGELFF	TGTGCCAGCGTAGGACCGACCGGGGAGCTGTTTTTT	TRBV6-1	TRBJ2-2	NA	NA
CASSSRLNTGELFF	TGTGCCAGCAGTTCGCGACTAAACACCGGGGAGCTGTTTTTT	TRBV12-3/TRBV12-4	TRBJ2-2	NA	many
CSVGQETQYF	TGCAGCGTAGGACAAGAGACCCAGTACTTC	TRBV29-1	TRBJ2-5	NA	many
CASRRRGQAGTSGYEQYF	TGTGCCAGCAGGAGGAGGGGGCAGGCAGGGACTAGCGGCTACGAGCAGTACTTC	TRBV28	TRBJ2-7	TRBD2	many
CASSLPGLDNPYEQYF	TGTGCCAGCAGCTTGCCGGGACTAGACAACCCCTACGAGCAGTACTTC	TRBV7-9	TRBJ2-7	TRBD2	many
CASSLFGGSEFEQYF	TGTGCCAGCAGTTTATTCGGCGGGAGCGAATTCGAGCAGTACTTC	TRBV28	TRBJ2-7	TRBD2	many
CAWSGQGISPLHF	TGTGCCTGGAGTGGACAGGGGATTTCACCCCTCCACTTT	TRBV30	TRBJ1-6	TRBD1	few
CAWSVLDEQYF	TGTGCCTGGAGTGTACTAGACGAGCAGTACTTC	TRBV30	TRBJ2-7	NA	many
CASSLRQGIANEKLFF	TGTGCCAGCAGCTTGAGACAGGGGATTGCTAATGAAAAACTGTTTTTT	TRBV5-4	TRBJ1-4	TRBD1	few
CASSPGQGARGNGYTF	TGTGCCAGCAGCCCCGGACAGGGGGCGAGAGGAAATGGCTACACCTTC	TRBV5-1	TRBJ1-2	TRBD1	many
CASSGTNNEQFF	TGTGCCAGCAGTGGGACAAACAATGAGCAGTTCTTC	TRBV2	TRBJ2-1	NA	NA
CASSYSGTGGFFQYF	TGTGCCAGCAGTTACTCCGGGACAGGGGGTTTCTTCCAGTACTTC	TRBV6-5	TRBJ2-5	TRBD1	many
CASSFLGQGEQYF	TGTGCCAGCAGTTTTCTGGGACAGGGCGAGCAGTACTTC	TRBV28	TRBJ2-7	TRBD1	many
CASSFSSPTEAFF	TGTGCCAGCAGTTTTTCGAGTCCCACTGAAGCTTTCTTT	TRBV27	TRBJ1-1	NA	many
CASSQERLQNIQYF	TGTGCCAGCAGCCAAGAGCGCCTACAAAACATTCAGTACTTC	TRBV3-1	TRBJ2-4	NA	few
CASSYPDYGYTF	TGTGCCAGCAGTTACCCCGACTATGGCTACACCTTC	TRBV6-2/TRBV6-3	TRBJ1-2	NA	many
CASSPLPGHTSYEQYF	TGTGCCAGCTCTCCCCTACCGGGACATACTTCCTACGAGCAGTACTTC	TRBV18	TRBJ2-7	NA	many
CSVDWGAGGETQYF	TGCAGCGTTGATTGGGGAGCGGGAGGCGAGACCCAGTACTTC	TRBV29-1	TRBJ2-5	TRBD2	few
CASSEISNYGYTF	TGCGCCAGCAGTGAGATATCTAACTATGGCTACACCTTC	TRBV10-2	TRBJ1-2	NA	many
CASAVFSTDTQYF	TGTGCTAGTGCGGTTTTTAGCACAGATACGCAGTATTTT	TRBV12-5	TRBJ2-3	NA	NA
CASRPTGPYGYTF	TGTGCCAGCAGGCCGACAGGCCCCTATGGCTACACCTTC	TRBV12-3/TRBV12-4	TRBJ1-2	NA	many
CSVVGGRAGGHNEQFF	TGCAGCGTTGTAGGCGGGAGGGCCGGAGGACACAATGAGCAGTTCTTC	TRBV29-1	TRBJ2-1	TRBD2	few
CASSPQGAYTGELFF	TGCGCCAGCAGCCCCCAGGGGGCCTACACCGGGGAGCTGTTTTTT	TRBV5-1	TRBJ2-2	TRBD1	once
CASRHLRVSGNTIYF	TGTGCCAGCAGACACCTAAGGGTCTCTGGAAACACCATATATTTT	TRBV11-2	TRBJ1-3	NA	NA
CASSYSAGPPYEQYF	TGTGCCAGCAGTTACTCTGCGGGGCCACCTTACGAGCAGTACTTC	TRBV6-5	TRBJ2-7	NA	many
CSARGFGTGDGYTF	TGCAGTGCTAGGGGATTCGGGACAGGGGATGGCTACACCTTC	TRBV20-1	TRBJ1-2	TRBD1	NA
CASTSGENEQFF	TGTGCCAGCACCTCGGGGGAGAATGAGCAGTTCTTC	TRBV7-9	TRBJ2-1	NA	NA
CAWTPPGLLNQPQHF	TGTGCCTGGACCCCTCCGGGACTACTGAATCAGCCCCAGCATTTT	TRBV30	TRBJ1-5	NA	many
CASSLVGGMYEQYF	TGTGCCAGCAGCTTAGTGGGGGGCATGTACGAGCAGTACTTC	TRBV7-9	TRBJ2-7	NA	many
CASSPGIGKNIQYF	TGTGCCAGCAGTCCGGGCATTGGCAAAAACATTCAGTACTTC	TRBV2	TRBJ2-4	NA	NA
CASSALDRATYEQYF	TGTGCCAGCAGTGCCTTGGACAGGGCAACCTACGAGCAGTACTTC	TRBV6-2/TRBV6-3	TRBJ2-7	TRBD1	few
CAISGGERDTEAFF	TGTGCCATCAGCGGAGGGGAGAGAGACACTGAAGCTTTCTTT	TRBV10-3	TRBJ1-1	NA	many
CASSSSRSNPSSTGELFF	TGTGCCAGCAGCTCCTCCCGGAGCAATCCCTCGAGCACCGGGGAGCTGTTTTTT	TRBV7-3	TRBJ2-2	NA	many
CASSSVVGTSYEQYF	TGCGCCAGCAGCTCGGTTGTGGGGACCTCCTACGAGCAGTACTTC	TRBV5-1	TRBJ2-7	NA	NA
CASSYSQRELSEQYF	TGTGCCAGCAGTTACTCCCAGCGGGAACTCAGCGAGCAGTACTTC	TRBV12-3/TRBV12-4	TRBJ2-7	TRBD2	many
CASSPHGQGLNTEAFF	TGCGCCAGCAGCCCGCACGGACAGGGCCTGAACACTGAAGCTTTCTTT	TRBV5-1	TRBJ1-1	TRBD1	many
CASSLRAGSSSYEQYF	TGTGCCAGCAGCTTAAGAGCAGGTTCGAGCTCCTACGAGCAGTACTTC	TRBV7-2	TRBJ2-7	NA	many